This TCR beta chain comes out of a study of T cells in Graves' hyperthyroidism and ophthalmopathy. The V and J ends lost 4 bases and 4 bases, in that order; junction bases with no gene match: 6. This CDR3 has 14 amino acids. The hyperthyroidism patients had all been newly diagnosed, and their disease duration was under 2 months. Their ages ranged from 18 to 65 years. Uncontrolled infection, other autoimmune disease, pregnancy or lactation excluded patients. General study points: Ophthalmopathy was identified by the model a median approximately 6.9 months ahead of onset.

This clonotype was seen many times. Its antigen is currently unknown. From RNA transcripts, TCR beta CDR3 regions were amplified. The HTBI set primed first-round TCR CDR3 RT-PCR. TCRdb re-called the multiplex PCR reads with MiXCR, one entry per CDR3 protein. The repertoire holds approximately 430,000 distinct CDR3 sequences, around a sixth seen once, with over 12% in the top ten. The sequencing input was blood. V usage is TRBV12-3 or TRBV12-4 and J usage is TRBJ2-7, with TRBD2 identical over 8 bases. This receptor was obtained from a woman between 18 and 29 years old with Graves' hyperthyroidism. The CDR3 region has the DNA TGTGCCAGCAGTTCCGGGAGGGCCGGGTACGAGCAGTACTTC. This gives the protein CASSSGRAGYEQYF.